The 4 T cell receptor beta chains given below trace back to one sample, sequenced in a study of T cell responses to AZD1222 COVID-19 vaccine. The repertoire was sequenced with immunoSEQ multiplex PCR; TCRdb's copy has only in-frame clones and lacks some. The data show about 93,000 clones, roughly 89% seen once. The source material was peripheral blood, sampled on day 0 of MenACWY control vaccination. These receptors originate from an adult in good health.

The CDR3 sequence: CASSESGRGGREQFF. In DNA, the CDR3 is TGCGCCAGCAGTGAGTCTGGGCGGGGGGGCCGTGAGCAGTTCTTC. This rearrangement joins TRBV10-1 to TRBJ2-1, with 9 positions matching TRBD2. This CDR3 has 15 amino acids. Germline-derived CDR1 and CDR2 are WNHNN and SYGVQD (reference sequence). The V and J ends lost 0 bases and 9 bases, in that order; junction bases with no gene match: 6.

The chain is built from TRBV5-4 and TRBJ1-1; TRBD1 might be the D (6 bases). Trimming removed 4 bases at V and 1 base at J, with 8 bases between. The CDR3 extends over 13 amino acids. Germline CDR1 and CDR2: SGHNT and YYREEE (reference sequence). The CDR3 loop reads CASSAQGNTEAFF. The CDR3 nucleotides are TGTGCCAGCAGCGCACAGGGGAACACTGAAGCTTTCTTT.

The V gene is TRBV29-1, the J gene TRBJ2-1; the D is unclear. The CDR3 spans 11 residues. The V and J ends lost 4 bases and 8 bases respectively, with 9 bases between them. Germline V CDR1 and CDR2: SQVTM, ANQGSEA. The CDR3 loop is CSVGLSHEQFF. The CDR3 region has the DNA TGCAGCGTTGGACTTTCCCATGAGCAGTTCTTC.

This clone was picked up a small number of times. This chain uses TRBV28 with TRBJ1-5; TRBD1 is a possible D gene (6 bases). V lost 7 bases and J lost 7, with 14 bases in between. CDR3 length equals 13 residues. CDR1 and CDR2 from the germline V gene are MDHEN and SYDVKM. The CDR3: CASKDTGNQPQHF. The DNA for the CDR3 is TGTGCCAGCAAGGATACAGGGAACCAGCCCCAGCATTTT.